Given below is one T cell receptor (beta chain) in context. This CDR3 spans 16 amino acids. V lost 9 bases, J lost 6 bases, and 14 bases stayed unmatched. Germline loops: CDR1 ENHRY, CDR2 SYGVKD. Assay: immunoSEQ multiplex PCR; the TCRdb copy retains only in-frame clones and omits some. The sample has around 99,000 clones, 88% seen once; the top ten hold 7.5% to 9.5%. This entry is derived from a study of identifying expanded T cells in peripheral blood. No infections or other immune events were documented during collection. The source is a person between 18 and 75 years old in good health. The chain joins TRBV10-3 to TRBJ2-3; 11 positions agree with TRBD2. Input material: blood. The DNA of the CDR3 is TGTGCCATGGGAGGTGATGGGGTAGCGGGGGGGGATACGCAGTATTTT. It is translated as CAMGGDGVAGGDTQYF.